Below are 30 T cell receptor beta chains sequenced from a single sample in a study of breast tumors, draining lymph nodes, adjacent tissues. One entry per CDR3 protein results from TCRdb running MiXCR on the multiplex PCR reads. The sample lists approximately 22,000 distinct CDR3 sequences; 45% to 65% were seen once. Sequenced sample: breast tumor tissue. These receptor sequences come from a female donor with breast cancer. Some clones in this sample may be carry-over from other donors' samples.

The V and J genes are TRBV29-1 and TRBJ1-2; TRBD1 agrees at 9 bases. V lost 2 bases, J lost 6 bases, and 10 bases stayed unmatched. The CDR3 is 15 residues long. Germline-derived CDR1 and CDR2 are SQVTM and ANQGSEA. The CDR3 region has the DNA TGCAGCGTTGAACTCGGGGACAGGGCAAACAATGGCTACACCTTC. This sequence encodes CSVELGDRANNGYTF.

In this sample, this clonotype turned up many times. V usage is TRBV6-6 and J usage is TRBJ2-1, with D hard to call. This CDR3 is built from 11 residues. CDR1 is MNHNY and CDR2 is SVGAGI in the germline V gene (reference sequence). V lost 2 bases to trimming and J lost 12 bases, with 8 bases between them. This CDR3 is CASSYAAWQFF. The CDR3 nucleotides are TGTGCCAGCAGTTACGCGGCATGGCAGTTCTTC.

The rearrangement links TRBV20-1 to TRBJ2-3, with unresolved D. V lost 2 bases and J 4 bases, leaving 4 bases between the germline ends. The CDR3 consists of 11 residues. Germline values: CDR1 DFQATT, CDR2 SNEGSKA (reference sequence). CDR3 region: CSARLADTQYF. CDR3 DNA sequence: TGCAGTGCTAGACTAGCAGATACGCAGTATTTT.

The V and J genes are TRBV7-8 and TRBJ2-7, with D perhaps matching TRBD2 (5 bases). The germline V gene encodes CDR1 SGHVS and CDR2 FQNEAQ. The V and J ends lost 7 bases and 5 bases respectively, with 18 bases between them. The CDR3 extends over 14 amino acids. CDR3: CASTSLADGNEQYF. The CDR3 coding sequence is TGTGCCAGCACCTCCCTAGCCGACGGTAACGAGCAGTACTTC.

The V gene is TRBV29-1, the J gene TRBJ1-3; D unclear. Germline CDR1 is SQVTM and CDR2 is ANQGSEA. This CDR3 region has 12 residues. Deletions cut 7 bases from V and 2 bases from J, with 9 bases between. CDR3 DNA sequence: TGCAGCGCTCAAATGACTGGAAACACCATATATTTT. It codes for CSAQMTGNTIYF. The whole variable domain, filled in from reference TRBV29-1 and TRBJ1-3, reads SAVISQKPSRDICQRGTSLTIQCQVDSQVTMMFWYRQQPGQSLTLIATANQGSEATYESGFVIDKFPISRPNLTFSTLTVSNMSPEDSSIYLCSAQMTGNTIYFGEGSWLTVV.

This clonotype was seen a few times. The chain has TRBV29-1 and TRBJ1-2; no definite D call. This CDR3 has 12 amino acids. The germline V gene encodes CDR1 SQVTM and CDR2 ANQGSEA. V lost 2 bases, J lost 6 bases, and 10 bases lay in between. As DNA, the CDR3 is TGCAGCGTTGAAAGGACCCCAAATGGCTACACCTTC. Its translation: CSVERTPNGYTF. Variable domain in full (rest from reference TRBV29-1 and TRBJ1-2): SAVISQKPSRDICQRGTSLTIQCQVDSQVTMMFWYRQQPGQSLTLIATANQGSEATYESGFVIDKFPISRPNLTFSTLTVSNMSPEDSSIYLCSVERTPNGYTFGSGTRLTVV.

This clonotype was recorded many times. This could be a read error, since a much larger clone is one nucleotide away. The V call is TRBV7-2, the J call TRBJ2-5; possibly TRBD1 or TRBD2 for D (5 bases each). The CDR3 sequence is 15 residues long. CDR1 SGHTA and CDR2 FQGNSA come from the germline V gene. Here the CDR3 DNA reads TGTGCCAGCAGCTTATATGAGGGACGAGGAGAGACCCAGCACTTC. This translates into CASSLYEGRGETQHF.

This clonotype was found a few times. One junction end disagrees with the germline gene, perhaps due to a read error. The chain has TRBV28 and TRBJ2-1; 8 bases agree with TRBD2. Germline V gene sequence: CDR1 MDHEN, CDR2 SYDVKM. The CDR3 has 14 amino acids. This CDR3 reads CAGSGSRSYNEQFF. For the CDR3, the DNA is TGTGCCGGCAGCGGGAGTCGGTCCTACAATGAGCAGTTCTTC.

This clonotype is deemed medium-sized. This chain connects TRBV4-2 to TRBJ1-2; 8 nucleotides match TRBD1. Trimming removed 4 bases from V and 7 bases from J; junction bases left unmatched: 11. Germline V gene data show CDR1 as LGHNA and CDR2 as YNFKEQ. The CDR3 runs 15 residues. Written as DNA, the CDR3 is TGTGCCAGCAGCCTACACAGGGGGGAGTTAGGTGGCTACACCTTC. Amino acids: CASSLHRGELGGYTF.

The chain is built from TRBV2 and TRBJ2-3; D call uncertain. Germline V gene data show CDR1 as SNHLY and CDR2 as FYNNEI. The CDR3 loop spans 11 amino acids. Trimming left V 9 bases short and J 6 bases short, with 10 bases between. CDR3 DNA sequence: TGTGCCAGGTCCGGAGCGGATACGCAGTATTTT. This codes for CARSGADTQYF. Filled out from reference TRBV2 and TRBJ2-3, the complete variable domain reads EPEVTQTPSHQVTQMGQEVILRCVPISNHLYFYWYRQILGQKVEFLVSFYNNEISEKSEIFDDQFSVERPDGSNFTLKIRSTKLEDSAMYFCARSGADTQYFGPGTRLTVL.

This clonotype is deemed medium-sized. CDR3 in DNA: TGTGCCAGTAGTGTCACATTTGCAACTAATGAAAAACTGTTTTTT. Its protein product is CASSVTFATNEKLFF. The chain links TRBV19 to TRBJ1-4; the D is unclear. Germline V lookup: CDR1 LNHDA, CDR2 SQIVND (reference sequence). The CDR3 is 15 residues long. Trimming took 5 bases from V and 0 from J, leaving 10 bases between them.

Note on this clonotype: The germline gene is not matched at one end of the junction; a read error may be the cause. The rearrangement joins TRBV5-1 to TRBJ1-5; 9 bases are a match to TRBD1. The germline CDR1 and CDR2 sequences are SGHRS and YFSETQ. The CDR3 sequence is 15 residues long. The CDR3 bases are TGTGCCAGCAGCATCGGGACAGGGCCCAATCAGCCCCAGCATTTT. Encoded protein: CASSIGTGPNQPQHF.

The chain combines TRBV19 with TRBJ1-6; weak D call: TRBD1 (5 bases). This CDR3 is 14 amino acids long. Germline CDR1 LNHDA, CDR2 SQIVND (reference sequence). V lost 4 bases and J lost 2, with 6 bases in between. The CDR3 DNA reads TGTGCCAGTAGTAAGGGGACCTATAATTCACCCCTCCACTTT. It translates to CASSKGTYNSPLHF.

About this clonotype: This likely comes from a read error, as the CDR3 has no conserved phenylalanine or tryptophan at its end. The chain combines TRBV30 with TRBJ2-1; D gene ambiguous. The CDR3 extends over 11 amino acids. Germline V gene data show CDR1 as GTSNPN and CDR2 as SVGIG (reference sequence). V was shortened by 3 bases and J by 11 bases, with 11 bases between the two germline ends. CDR3: CAWSPASKQFL. The CDR3 DNA follows: TGTGCCTGGAGCCCGGCGTCAAAGCAGTTCCTC.

This clonotype is medium-sized in the sample. This chain links TRBV9 with TRBJ2-1; 10 bases fit TRBD1. The CDR3 is 16 residues long. The V gene end was trimmed by 6 bases and the J gene end by 5 bases; junction bases not matched to a gene: 11. Per the germline V gene, CDR1 is SGDLS and CDR2 is YYNGEE. The CDR3 sequence is CASNIAGTGVHNEQFF. DNA of the CDR3: TGTGCCAGCAACATTGCCGGGACAGGGGTCCACAATGAGCAGTTCTTC.

This rearrangement joins TRBV19 to TRBJ1-2, with D uncertain. CDR1 is LNHDA, CDR2 SQIVND, per germline (reference sequence). V lost 10 bases and J 1 base, leaving 4 bases between the germline ends. The CDR3 is made up of 10 amino acids. CDR3 sequence reads: CATYNYGYTF. The CDR3 bases are TGTGCCACCTATAACTATGGCTACACCTTC.

This clonotype was seen repeatedly, ten times or more. V usage is TRBV28 and J usage is TRBJ2-7, with D unclear. The CDR3 has 13 amino acids. Germline assignment: CDR1 MDHEN and CDR2 SYDVKM. V was shortened by 1 base and J by 6 bases, with 10 bases between the two germline ends. The CDR3: CASSLSPFAEQYF. For the CDR3, the DNA is TGTGCCAGCAGTTTATCCCCCTTCGCCGAGCAGTACTTC.

This clonotype was detected once. The chain recombines TRBV2 with TRBJ2-7, with a tentative D call TRBD2 (5 bases). V lost 3 bases to trimming and J lost 6 bases, with 12 bases between them. From germline, CDR1 is SNHLY and CDR2 FYNNEI. The CDR3 has 13 amino acids. This CDR3 is CASSELIAPEQYF. The CDR3 DNA is TGTGCCAGCAGTGAGCTTATAGCGCCCGAGCAGTACTTC.

This clonotype was observed a single time. V and J are TRBV2 and TRBJ1-4; 10 bases match TRBD1. The CDR3 has 14 residues. Germline assignment: CDR1 SNHLY and CDR2 FYNNEI. V gave up 6 bases and J gave up 4 bases; unmatched junction bases: 2. The CDR3 loop reads CASRGQGSNEKLFF. The CDR3 nucleotides read TGTGCCAGCAGGGGACAGGGGAGTAATGAAAAACTGTTTTTT.

The V gene is TRBV4-1, the J gene TRBJ1-2; a possible D gene is TRBD1 (6 bases). The germline V gene encodes CDR1 MGHRA and CDR2 YSYEKL. The length of the CDR3 is 16 residues. Deletions cut 4 bases from V and 2 bases from J, with 17 bases between. CDR3 residues: CASSPRLSGANYGYTF. The CDR3 coding sequence is TGCGCCAGCAGCCCGAGACTATCAGGGGCCAACTATGGCTACACCTTC.

V gene TRBV20-1 combines with J gene TRBJ1-2; the D gene is possibly TRBD1 (6 bases). Looked up from germline, CDR1 is DFQATT and CDR2 is SNEGSKA (reference sequence). The CDR3 is made up of 14 amino acids. Trimming took 3 bases from V and 5 from J, leaving 16 bases between them. The CDR3 region has the DNA TGCAGTGCTAGGGAGCAGGGGTTTCAGTATGGCTACACCTTC. Protein product: CSAREQGFQYGYTF.

About this clonotype: Mismatch with germline at one junction end may stem from a read error. V is TRBV7-2 and J is TRBJ2-2; 7 nucleotides agree with TRBD1. Germline CDR1 is SGHTA and CDR2 is FQGNSA. The CDR3 length is 17 residues. CDR3 DNA sequence: TGTGCCAGCAGCTTACGAGAGACAGGGAGATACACCGGGCAGCCGTCTTTT. Its translation: CASSLRETGRYTGQPSF.

The chain links TRBV12-5 to TRBJ1-6; TRBD1 matches at 8 bases. The CDR3 spans 14 residues. The germline gives CDR1 LGHNT, CDR2 FRNRAP. V lost 3 bases to trimming and J lost 9 bases; unmatched junction nucleotides: 4. The CDR3 DNA sequence: TGTGCTAGTGGTTTAACCGACAGGGGTTCACCCCTCCACTTT. This codes for CASGLTDRGSPLHF.

This chain uses TRBV7-6 with TRBJ1-6; 10 nucleotides agree with TRBD1. Losses at the gene ends were 5 bases for V and 10 bases for J; bases not matched to a gene: 8. CDR1 SGHVS and CDR2 FNYEAQ come from the germline V gene. The CDR3 covers 15 residues. The CDR3 nucleotides are TGTGCCAGCAGCCTCGGGACAGGGGATTTATCACCCCTCCACTTT. This sequence encodes CASSLGTGDLSPLHF.

The J gene is TRBJ2-2, the V gene TRBV7-3, with D unresolved. V dropped 5 bases and J dropped 1 base, with 14 bases sitting between them. Germline V gives CDR1 SGHTA, CDR2 FQGTGA. This CDR3 region has 16 residues. CDR3 loop: CASSVESRMNTGELFF. The CDR3 bases are TGTGCCAGCAGCGTAGAGAGCAGGATGAACACCGGGGAGCTGTTTTTT.

The V call is TRBV6-6, the J call TRBJ2-7; TRBD1 is a possible D gene (6 bases). Trimming stripped 2 bases from V and 0 bases from J, with 11 bases between. The germline gives CDR1 MNHNY, CDR2 SVGAGI (reference sequence). CDR3 length: 15 residues. CDR3 DNA: TGTGCCAGCAGTTACCAGGGACACAGCTCCTACGAGCAGTACTTC. It codes for CASSYQGHSSYEQYF.

The chain has TRBV6-4 and TRBJ2-3; D call uncertain. CDR3 length: 15 residues. Germline V gives CDR1 MRHNA, CDR2 SNTAGT. With 3 bases removed from V and 0 bases from J, the gap between germline ends came to 10 bases. CDR3 protein: CASSETPASTDTQYF. CDR3 bases: TGTGCCAGCAGTGAAACTCCTGCAAGCACAGATACGCAGTATTTT.

This clonotype was detected only a few times. The chain links TRBV30 to TRBJ1-1; D is uncertain. Trimming stripped 0 bases from V and 2 bases from J, with 16 bases between. The CDR3 consists of 16 residues. Germline V gene sequence: CDR1 GTSNPN, CDR2 SVGIG (reference sequence). The CDR3 bases are TGTGCCTGGAGTGTTAAGGGTGGGCGGCTAAACACTGAAGCTTTCTTT. Protein: CAWSVKGGRLNTEAFF.

V usage is TRBV7-9 and J usage is TRBJ2-7; the D gene is possibly TRBD1 (6 bases). CDR1 is SEHNR and CDR2 is FQNEAQ in the germline V gene (reference sequence). The ends were cut back, 5 bases at V and 0 bases at J, with 17 bases in the middle. This CDR3 region has 16 residues. The CDR3 reads CASSREFDRNSYEQYF. For the CDR3, the DNA is TGTGCCAGCAGCCGCGAATTCGACAGGAACTCCTACGAGCAGTACTTC.

This clonotype was counted a single time. Germline and junction disagree at one end, which may indicate a read error. The V gene is TRBV28, the J gene TRBJ1-2, with D perhaps TRBD1 (5 bases). Germline loops: CDR1 MDHEN, CDR2 SYDVKM. CDR3 length: 13 residues. The CDR3 is CASGLDRGLGYTF. As DNA, the CDR3 is TGTGCCAGCGGTTTAGACAGAGGTCTTGGCTACACCTTC.